The rows below give T cell receptor beta chains drawn from one sample of a study of PD-1 blockade in classical Hodgkin lymphoma. The protocol was immunoSEQ multiplex PCR, while the TCRdb copy is restricted to in-frame clones and leaves out a portion. This sample has fewer than 75,000 clones, with approximately 90% found just once. The material sequenced was peripheral blood mononuclear cells (PBMCs), taken before the second cycle of nivolumab. The receptors shown here come from a human donor with classical Hodgkin lymphoma. Both conserved end residues are part of each CDR3. A D gene is named only where the DNA matches it firmly. Where a row states a size, it is once, few, many or the class of an expanded clone; other rows omit it.

NA	NA	TRBV27	TRBJ1-6	CASSPLGQLYNSPLHF	TGTGCCAGCAGTCCCCTCGGACAGTTATATAATTCACCCCTCCACTTT
TRBD1	once	TRBV28	TRBJ1-2	CASSLVTGDYTF	TGTGCCAGCAGCCTCGTGACAGGGGACTACACCTTC
NA	once	TRBV6-1	TRBJ1-2	CASSPGGPNYGYTF	TGTGCCAGCAGTCCGGGAGGCCCTAACTATGGCTACACCTTC
NA	NA	TRBV5-1	TRBJ1-1	CASSLAAGWMNTEAFF	TGCGCCAGCAGCTTGGCTGCGGGGTGGATGAACACTGAAGCTTTCTTT
TRBD1	NA	TRBV6-5	TRBJ1-2	CASSYMRGGSGYTF	TGTGCCAGCAGTTATATGCGAGGGGGCAGTGGCTACACCTTC
TRBD1	NA	TRBV14	TRBJ1-6	CASSSQTGRTPLHF	TGTGCCAGCAGCTCCCAGACAGGGAGGACACCCCTCCACTTT
NA	NA	TRBV5-1	TRBJ2-5	CASRFQFQETQYF	TGCGCCAGCAGGTTCCAGTTCCAAGAGACCCAGTACTTC
NA	NA	TRBV10-2	TRBJ2-3	CASSEVERYTDTQYF	TGCGCCAGCAGTGAGGTCGAGCGGTACACAGATACGCAGTATTTT
NA	NA	TRBV5-1	TRBJ2-1	CASSPGTLNNEQFF	TGCGCCAGCAGCCCTGGGACCCTCAACAATGAGCAGTTCTTC
TRBD2	NA	TRBV7-9	TRBJ2-7	CASSLSGLAGGSRAYEQYF	TGTGCCAGCAGCTTATCCGGACTAGCGGGGGGATCCAGGGCGTACGAGCAGTACTTC
NA	NA	TRBV6-5	TRBJ1-1	CASSQGSAGNTEAFF	TGTGCCAGCAGCCAAGGGTCGGCGGGGAACACTGAAGCTTTCTTT
TRBD1	NA	TRBV11-3	TRBJ2-7	CASSLGRQGQGNYEQYF	TGTGCCAGCAGCTTAGGCCGCCAGGGACAGGGGAACTACGAGCAGTACTTC
NA	NA	TRBV4-2	TRBJ2-7	CASSQTNPLAPRPISYEQYF	TGTGCCAGCAGCCAAACTAACCCCCTAGCGCCGCGCCCTATCTCCTACGAGCAGTACTTC
NA	NA	TRBV5-1	TRBJ2-7	CASSLDWAGEGQYF	TGCGCCAGCAGCTTGGATTGGGCAGGGGAAGGGCAGTACTTC
NA	NA	TRBV5-1	TRBJ1-4	CASRQNNEKLFF	TGCGCCAGTAGACAGAATAATGAAAAACTGTTTTTT
NA	NA	TRBV19	TRBJ2-2	CASSTGNYYGELFF	TGTGCCAGTAGTACGGGGAATTATTACGGGGAGCTGTTTTTT
NA	NA	TRBV4-2	TRBJ1-5	CASSQGGMQHF	TGTGCCAGCAGCCAAGGAGGTATGCAGCATTTT
NA	NA	TRBV4-1	TRBJ1-4	CASSQVRGFTTNEKLFF	TGCGCCAGCAGCCAAGTCAGGGGCTTCACAACTAATGAAAAACTGTTTTTT
NA	NA	TRBV6-5	TRBJ2-2	CASSYTAGTGELFF	TGTGCCAGCAGTTACACGGCTGGCACCGGGGAGCTGTTTTTT
TRBD1	NA	TRBV5-5	TRBJ1-1	CASSWTGGTEAFF	TGTGCCAGCAGCTGGACAGGGGGCACTGAAGCTTTCTTT